A single T cell receptor (beta chain) is shown here with its context. Its cognate antigen is unknown. Sequence at one end of the junction differs from germline and may be a read error. The data were taken from a study of tumor-infiltrating lymphocytes in primary liver carcinoma. On the study more broadly: Tumors were stage T1-T3 N0M0, roughly 4 to 11 cm across.

cDNA specific to TCR beta was made from 500 ng of total RNA, with a constant-region primer employed for priming. Construction of TCR beta libraries relied on three successive nested multiplex PCR rounds employing slightly modified ARM-PCR. Each of the first two PCR rounds ran approximately 10 cycles with TRBV1-TRBV30 forward and C-beta reverse primers. TCRdb re-called the multiplex PCR reads through MiXCR, storing one row per CDR3 protein. The sample records roughly 100,000 distinct CDR3 sequences, 80% to 85% being singletons. DNA and RNA were both co-extracted from around 20-30 mg of bulk tissue that had not been sorted. Points from the study as a whole: The study found a significantly higher top-250-clone fraction in tumors than in blood (p = 0.039).

Germline lookup yields CDR1 SGHAT and CDR2 FQNNGV. There are 16 residues in the CDR3. The sample taken for sequencing was liver tumor tissue from sampling region 3. Subset specified: tumor region T3, left-lateral pole. This clonotype was sampled from a man aged 40-50 years with primary liver carcinoma and hepatitis B virus infection. The J gene is TRBJ2-1, the V gene TRBV11-2; D unclear. The CDR3 nucleotides are TGTGCCAGCAGCTTAGGTGGCTCCTCAACCTACAATGAGCAGTTTTTC. Translated: CASSLGGSSTYNEQFF.